The clone carrying this T cell receptor (beta chain) was recorded a few times. The target antigen is unknown. V gave up 2 bases and J gave up 7 bases; unmatched junction bases: 5. This CDR3 comprises 15 residues. Germline V gene sequence: CDR1 MNHEY, CDR2 SMNVEV (reference sequence). This sample is part of a study of human T cells and chemical hapten exposure. Within the library, unique molecular identifiers were attached to each individual cDNA molecule. TCRdb redid the calling of the RACE reads with MiXCR, one entry per CDR3 protein. The sample includes under 200,000 distinct CDR3 sequences, approximately 29% seen only once; the top ten take less than 3%. Overall study results and limits: TCRs exceeding a frequency of 1 in 1000 stayed unchanged under DPC sensitization. PT1 expanded TCR counts correlated positively with patch test score. Having alopecia, the donors may differ immunologically from healthy people.

As to time point: pre-sensitization, week 0. Treatment denoted: therapeutic diphenylcyclopropenone sensitization with weekly scalp DPC. V and J are TRBV27 and TRBJ1-6; TRBD1 agrees at 7 bases. The source material was whole blood, sampled in connection with sensitization to the hapten diphenylcyclopropenone (DPC). This TCR came from a woman in her twenties or thirties with alopecia areata. Some clones in this sample may be carry-over from other donors' samples. In nucleotides, the CDR3 is TGTGCCAGCAGTTTAACAGGGACAGACAATTCACCCCTCCACTTT. Translated, it gives CASSLTGTDNSPLHF.